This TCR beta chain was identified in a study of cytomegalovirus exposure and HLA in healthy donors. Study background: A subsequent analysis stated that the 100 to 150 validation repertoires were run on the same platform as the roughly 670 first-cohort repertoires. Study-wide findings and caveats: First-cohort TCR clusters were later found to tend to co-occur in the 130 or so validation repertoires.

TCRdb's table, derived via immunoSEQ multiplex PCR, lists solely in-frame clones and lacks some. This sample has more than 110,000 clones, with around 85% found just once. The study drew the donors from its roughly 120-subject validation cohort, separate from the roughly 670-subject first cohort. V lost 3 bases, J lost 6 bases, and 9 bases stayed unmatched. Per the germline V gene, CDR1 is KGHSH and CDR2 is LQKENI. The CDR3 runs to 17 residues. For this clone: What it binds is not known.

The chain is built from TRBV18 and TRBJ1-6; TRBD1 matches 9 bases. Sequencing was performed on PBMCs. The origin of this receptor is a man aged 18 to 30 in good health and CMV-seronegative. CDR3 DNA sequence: TGTGCCAGCTCACCTACTCGACAGGGGGTACTTAATTCACCCCTCCACTTT. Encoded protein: CASSPTRQGVLNSPLHF. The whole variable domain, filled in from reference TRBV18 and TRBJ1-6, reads NAGVMQNPRHLVRRRGQEARLRCSPMKGHSHVYWYRQLPEEGLKFMVYLQKENIIDESGMPKERFSAEFPKEGPSILRIQQVVRGDSAAYFCASSPTRQGVLNSPLHFGNGTRLTVT.